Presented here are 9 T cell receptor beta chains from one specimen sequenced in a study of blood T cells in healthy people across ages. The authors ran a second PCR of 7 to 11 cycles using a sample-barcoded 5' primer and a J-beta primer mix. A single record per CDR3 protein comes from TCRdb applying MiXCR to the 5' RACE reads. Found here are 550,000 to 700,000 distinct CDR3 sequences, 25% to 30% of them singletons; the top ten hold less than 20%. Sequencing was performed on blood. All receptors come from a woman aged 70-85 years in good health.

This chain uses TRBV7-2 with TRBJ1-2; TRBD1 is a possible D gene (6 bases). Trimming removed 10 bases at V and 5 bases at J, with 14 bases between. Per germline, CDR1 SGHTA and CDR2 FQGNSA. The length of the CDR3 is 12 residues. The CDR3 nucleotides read TGTGCCACAGGGGCAACGGGGTATGGCTACACCTTC. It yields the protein CATGATGYGYTF.

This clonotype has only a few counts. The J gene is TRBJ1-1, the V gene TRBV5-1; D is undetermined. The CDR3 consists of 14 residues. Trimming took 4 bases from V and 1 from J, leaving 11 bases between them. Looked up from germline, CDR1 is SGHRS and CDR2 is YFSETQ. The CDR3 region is CASSLGWGNTEAFF. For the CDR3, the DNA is TGCGCCAGCAGCCTTGGTTGGGGGAACACTGAAGCTTTCTTT.

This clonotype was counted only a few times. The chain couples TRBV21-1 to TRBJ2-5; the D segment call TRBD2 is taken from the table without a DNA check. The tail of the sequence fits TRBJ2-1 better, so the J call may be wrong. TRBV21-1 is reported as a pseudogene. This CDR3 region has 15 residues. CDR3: CASSKGLTVDNEQFF. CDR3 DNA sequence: TGTGCCAGCAGCAAAGGACTAACTGTTGACAATGAGCAGTTCTTC.

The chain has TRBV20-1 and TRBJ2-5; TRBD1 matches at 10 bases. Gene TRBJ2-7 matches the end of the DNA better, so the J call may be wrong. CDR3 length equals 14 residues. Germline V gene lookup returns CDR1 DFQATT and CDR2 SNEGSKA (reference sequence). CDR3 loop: CSAQKGTGDYEQYF. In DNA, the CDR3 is TGCAGTGCCCAAAAGGGGACAGGGGACTACGAGCAGTACTTC.

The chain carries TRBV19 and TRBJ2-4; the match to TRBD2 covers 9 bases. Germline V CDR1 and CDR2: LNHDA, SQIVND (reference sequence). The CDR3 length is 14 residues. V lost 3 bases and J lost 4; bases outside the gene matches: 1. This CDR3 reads CASSMREGKNIQYF. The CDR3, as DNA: TGTGCCAGTAGTATGCGGGAGGGGAAAAACATTCAGTACTTC.

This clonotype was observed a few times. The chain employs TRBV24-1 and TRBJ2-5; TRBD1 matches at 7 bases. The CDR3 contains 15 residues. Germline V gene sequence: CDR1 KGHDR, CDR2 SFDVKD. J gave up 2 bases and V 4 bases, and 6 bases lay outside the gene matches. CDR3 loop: CATSDHRTGQETQYF. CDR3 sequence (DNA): TGTGCCACCAGTGACCATAGGACAGGACAAGAGACCCAGTACTTC.

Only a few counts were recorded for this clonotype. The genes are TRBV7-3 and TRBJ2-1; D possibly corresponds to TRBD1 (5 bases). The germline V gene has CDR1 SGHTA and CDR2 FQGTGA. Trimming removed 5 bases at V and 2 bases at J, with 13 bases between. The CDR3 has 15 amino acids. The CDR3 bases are TGTGCCAGCAGCCCCTCGGACATCACCTACAATGAGCAGTTCTTC. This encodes CASSPSDITYNEQFF.

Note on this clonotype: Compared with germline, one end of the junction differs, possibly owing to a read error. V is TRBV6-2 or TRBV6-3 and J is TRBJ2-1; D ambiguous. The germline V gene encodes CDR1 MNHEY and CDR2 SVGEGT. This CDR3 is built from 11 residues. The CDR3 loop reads CACSLRDEQFF. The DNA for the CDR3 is TGTGCCTGCAGTTTGCGTGATGAGCAGTTCTTC.

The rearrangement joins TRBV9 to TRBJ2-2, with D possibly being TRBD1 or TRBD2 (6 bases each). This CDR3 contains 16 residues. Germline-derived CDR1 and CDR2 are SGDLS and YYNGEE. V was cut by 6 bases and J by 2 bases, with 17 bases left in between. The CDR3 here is CASNQGAGGNTGELFF. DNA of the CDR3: TGTGCCAGCAACCAAGGGGCCGGGGGCAACACCGGGGAGCTGTTTTTT.